This is a list of T cell receptor beta chains from one sample in a study of tumor-infiltrating lymphocytes in oesophageal squamous cell carcinoma. TCRdb recomputed calls from the PCR reads with MiXCR, one row per CDR3 protein. The data contain around 16,000 distinct CDR3 sequences, 50% of them singletons. The sequenced sample consisted of esophageal tumor tissue. The receptors stem from a male donor with esophageal squamous cell carcinoma. Each CDR3 is given with its conserved first and last residue. Each record gives: V gene, clone size, D gene, J gene, CDR3 DNA, CDR3 protein. A D gene is named only where the DNA matches it firmly. Part of the rows lack a size; the others show once, few, many or a class for expanded clones.

TRBV20-1,-,-,TRBJ1-6,TGCAGTGCAGCGGGGTCGGGGTATAATTCACCCCTCCACTTT,CSAAGSGYNSPLHF
TRBV10-3,-,-,TRBJ2-1,TGTGCCATCAGTGTTGTGGGTAGTAATGAGCAGTTCTTC,CAISVVGSNEQFF
TRBV28,few,TRBD1,TRBJ1-1,TGTGCCAGCAGCCTGGACAGGGGGGAAGATGCTCCCCCGAAGTCAGAAGCTTTCTTT,CASSLDRGEDAPPKSEAFF
TRBV7-3,-,-,TRBJ2-5,TGTGCCAGCAGCTTAAATCGAGGGGAGACCCAGTACTTC,CASSLNRGETQYF
TRBV10-3,few,-,TRBJ2-7,TGTGCCATCGGAAGACAGATATCGACCGAGCAGTACTTC,CAIGRQISTEQYF
TRBV18,-,-,TRBJ2-3,TGTGCCAGCTCACCACTCTCCTCTAGCACAGATACGCAGTATTTT,CASSPLSSSTDTQYF
TRBV3-1,-,TRBD1,TRBJ2-3,TGTGCCAGCAGCCAAGATAGTTTCGGACAGGGTACAGATACGCAGTATTTT,CASSQDSFGQGTDTQYF
TRBV5-5,many,-,TRBJ2-6,-,CASSLTGESGLHLRF
TRBV7-3,-,TRBD1,TRBJ2-1,TGTGCCAGCAGCTCAGGGACAGGGATTGAGAATGAGCAGTTCTTC,CASSSGTGIENEQFF
TRBV7-8,-,-,TRBJ2-5,TGTGCCAGCAGCTCCCCATCCTTAACAGGGTACGAGACCCAGTACTTC,CASSSPSLTGYETQYF
TRBV18,-,-,TRBJ2-2,TGTGCCAGCTCACCGCTGAGTCCATCGAACACCGGGGAGCTGTTTTTT,CASSPLSPSNTGELFF
TRBV28,-,-,TRBJ2-5,TGTGCCAGCAGTTTTCTGGGGACCCTCCAAGAGACCCAGTACTTC,CASSFLGTLQETQYF
TRBV6-6,-,TRBD1,TRBJ2-4,TGTGTCAGCAGGCTACAGGGGTTCACATACAATGAGCAGTACTTC,CVSRLQGFTYNEQYF
TRBV7-2,once,TRBD2,TRBJ2-7,TGTGCCAGCAGCAACAGACTAGCCGGTAGCTCCTACGAGCAGTACTTC,CASSNRLAGSSYEQYF
TRBV7-2,few,TRBD2,TRBJ2-1,TGTGCCAGCAGCTACAAGCGGGAGGGCCGTTATGAGCAGTTCTTC,CASSYKREGRYEQFF
TRBV28,many,TRBD2,TRBJ2-7,TGTGCCAGCGTAGCGGGAGTGCTAACCTACAATGAGCAGTACTTC,CASVAGVLTYNEQYF
TRBV7-2,-,TRBD2,TRBJ2-7,TGTGCCAGCAGCTCCCGACTAGCATTCACAGATACGCAGTACTTC,CASSSRLAFTDTQYF
TRBV7-2,medium-sized,-,TRBJ1-4,TGTGCCAGCAGCTTTCAGGGCTCTAATGAAAAACTGTTTTTT,CASSFQGSNEKLFF
TRBV6-1,many,-,TRBJ2-4,TGTGCCAGCAGTGAATTACGGGACGATAGTCAGTACTTC,CASSELRDDSQYF
TRBV7-8,medium-sized,-,TRBJ2-3,TGTGCCAGCAGCCCCTCTTTACGGCTCTGGGGAGATACGCAGTATTTT,CASSPSLRLWGDTQYF
TRBV7-6,-,TRBD1,TRBJ2-5,TGTGCTAGCAGCTTAGCCCGGACAGGAGGTCAAGAGACCCAGTACTTC,CASSLARTGGQETQYF
TRBV7-3,-,-,TRBJ2-3,TGTGCCAGCAGCTTATCCCTAGATAACACCGGGGAGCTGTATTTT,CASSLSLDNTGELYF
TRBV7-2,few,-,TRBJ2-7,TGTGCCAGCAGCTCTCGACGCGAGCAGTACTTC,CASSSRREQYF
TRBV7-8,medium-sized,TRBD1,TRBJ2-6,TGTGCCAGCAGCAGGACAGGTACCTCTGGGGCCAACGTCCTGACTTTC,CASSRTGTSGANVLTF
TRBV12-3/TRBV12-4,-,TRBD1,TRBJ2-1,TGTGCCAGCAGCACCCCGCTTTCAGGGGGCAGCTATGAGCAGTTCTTC,CASSTPLSGGSYEQFF
TRBV5-1,-,-,TRBJ2-5,TGCGCCAGCAGCTTGGCCGGGGCAGGCCAAGAGACCCAGTACTTC,CASSLAGAGQETQYF
TRBV6-8,-,TRBD2,TRBJ2-3,TGTGCCAGCAGTTTTGAGCGGGGGAGCACAGATACGCAGTATTTT,CASSFERGSTDTQYF
TRBV2,-,-,TRBJ1-2,TGTGCCAGCAGTGAACGGGAGGGGATAAGCTATGGCTACACCTTC,CASSEREGISYGYTF
TRBV11-1,-,TRBD2,TRBJ2-3,TGTGCCAGCAGGATCTCTAGCGGGACAACCCCGCAGTATTTT,CASRISSGTTPQYF
TRBV4-2,once,-,TRBJ1-5,TGTGCCAGCAGCCAAGAATCGGGGGGACGTCAGCCCCAGCATTTT,CASSQESGGRQPQHF
TRBV6-2/TRBV6-3,-,-,TRBJ1-5,TGTGCCAGCATAGTCGGGCTTTACAATCAGCCCCAGCATTTT,CASIVGLYNQPQHF
TRBV6-1,-,-,TRBJ2-1,TGTGCCAGCAGTTTTTATGGTAGCGACAATGAGCAGTTCTTC,CASSFYGSDNEQFF
TRBV6-1,many,-,TRBJ1-1,TGTGCCAGCAGTACGGGGAGCACTGAAGCTTTCTTT,CASSTGSTEAFF
TRBV7-3,-,-,TRBJ2-3,TGTGCCAGCAGCTTAAATCCCAGACTGCCCGGGGATACGCAGTATTTT,CASSLNPRLPGDTQYF
TRBV11-2,-,TRBD2,TRBJ2-1,TGTGCCAGCAGGGGGACTAGCGGGCTTCACAATGAGCAGTTCTTC,CASRGTSGLHNEQFF
TRBV3-1,-,-,TRBJ2-2,TGTGCCAGCAGCCAAGTGGGGGGGGAGCTGTTTTTT,CASSQVGGELFF
TRBV7-3,-,TRBD2,TRBJ2-7,TGTGCCAGCAGCCCTGTACCCGGGACTAGCGAGCAGTACTTC,CASSPVPGTSEQYF
TRBV25-1,few,-,TRBJ1-2,TGTGCCAGCAAAAGCGTTTACGGCTACACCTTC,CASKSVYGYTF
TRBV7-3,few,TRBD2,TRBJ2-1,TGTGCCAGCAGCTTATTACCGGGACTAGGGAGGGATGAGCAGTTCTTC,CASSLLPGLGRDEQFF
TRBV7-9,few,-,TRBJ2-7,TGTGCCAGCAGCACATCAAACTACGAGCAGTACTTC,CASSTSNYEQYF
TRBV12-3/TRBV12-4,once,TRBD2,TRBJ2-1,TGTGCCAGCAGTCTCAACGGACTAGCGGGGTACAATGAGCAGTTCTTC,CASSLNGLAGYNEQFF
TRBV6-6,once,TRBD1,TRBJ2-7,TGTGCCAGCATCCCTCTGGGGGACAGGGGGCGCTACGAGCAGTACTTC,CASIPLGDRGRYEQYF
TRBV5-1,few,-,TRBJ2-7,TGCGCCAGCAGCTCGGACTTGGGGAACTACGAGCAGTACTTC,CASSSDLGNYEQYF
TRBV14,many,-,TRBJ2-3,TGTGCCAGCAGCCAAGATCCGGCCACCTCTAGCACAGATACGCAGTATTTT,CASSQDPATSSTDTQYF
TRBV7-8,-,-,TRBJ2-6,TGTGCCAGCAGCCCGGGCCCCTTCAACGTCCTGACTTTC,CASSPGPFNVLTF
TRBV11-2,many,-,TRBJ2-2,TGTGCCAGCAGCTCCCGGGACTTGAACACCGGGGAGCTGTTTTTT,CASSSRDLNTGELFF